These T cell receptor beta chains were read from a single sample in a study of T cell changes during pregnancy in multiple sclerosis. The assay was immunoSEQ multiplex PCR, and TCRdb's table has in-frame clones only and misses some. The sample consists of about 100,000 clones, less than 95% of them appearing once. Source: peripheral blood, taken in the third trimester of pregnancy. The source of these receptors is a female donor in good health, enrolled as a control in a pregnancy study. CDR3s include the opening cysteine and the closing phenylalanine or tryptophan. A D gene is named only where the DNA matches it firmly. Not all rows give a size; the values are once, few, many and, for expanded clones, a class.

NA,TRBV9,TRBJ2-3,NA,TGTGCCAGCAACACTGGACTGTTTAGCACAGATACGCAGTATTTT,CASNTGLFSTDTQYF
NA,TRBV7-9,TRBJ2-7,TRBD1,TGTGCCAGCAGCTCAGCAAGACCGGGACAGGTCTCCTACGAGCAGTACTTC,CASSSARPGQVSYEQYF
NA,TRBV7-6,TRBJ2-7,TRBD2,TGTGCCAGCAGCCGGGGGGGGTCCTTTTCCTACGAGCAGTACTTC,CASSRGGSFSYEQYF
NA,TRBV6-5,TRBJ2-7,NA,TGTGCCAGCAGTCAACAGGGAGCCTACGAGCAGTACTTC,CASSQQGAYEQYF
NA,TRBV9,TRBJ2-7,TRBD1,TGTGCCAGCAGCGTAGAGGACAGGTACGAGCAGTACTTC,CASSVEDRYEQYF
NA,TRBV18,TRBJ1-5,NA,TGTGCCAGCTCACCTGACAGAGATCAGCCCCAGCATTTT,CASSPDRDQPQHF
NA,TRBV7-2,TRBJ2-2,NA,TGTGCCAGCAGCTTATCAATCGGGGAGCTGTTTTTT,CASSLSIGELFF
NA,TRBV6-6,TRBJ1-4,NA,TGTGCCAGCAGTTATCCGGGTCTGATAGCGGATGAAAAACTGTTTTTT,CASSYPGLIADEKLFF
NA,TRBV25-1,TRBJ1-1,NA,TGTGCCAGCAGTGGCTGGGAGGACACTGAAGCTTTCTTT,CASSGWEDTEAFF
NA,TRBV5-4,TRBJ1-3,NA,TGTGCCAGCAGCTTCCAGGGGACCGGAAACACCATATATTTT,CASSFQGTGNTIYF
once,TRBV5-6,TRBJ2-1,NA,TGTGCCAGCAGCTTGGACACACACAATGAGCAGTTCTTC,CASSLDTHNEQFF
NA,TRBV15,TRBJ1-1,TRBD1,TGTGCCACCAGCCCCCGTACAGGGGGGAGGGCTGAAGCTTTCTTT,CATSPRTGGRAEAFF
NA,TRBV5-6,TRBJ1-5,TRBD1,TGTGCCAGCAGCTTCGGGACAGGGCATCAGCCCCAGCATTTT,CASSFGTGHQPQHF
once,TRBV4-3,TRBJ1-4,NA,TGCGCCAGCAGCCATCCCCCGCGACGGCTTCAGGAAATCGCTAATGAAAAACTGTTTTTT,CASSHPPRRLQEIANEKLFF
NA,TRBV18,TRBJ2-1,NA,TGTGCCAGCTCACCTCCGAGCTCCTACAATGAGCAGTTCTTC,CASSPPSSYNEQFF
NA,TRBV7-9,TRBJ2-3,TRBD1,TGTATGGGACAGGGGGGAACAGATACGCAGTATTTT,CMGQGGTDTQYF
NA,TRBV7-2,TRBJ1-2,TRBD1,TGTGCCAGCAGACTACAGGGGGCCCTAAACTATGGCTACACCTTC,CASRLQGALNYGYTF
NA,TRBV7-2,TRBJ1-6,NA,TGTGCCAGCAGCTTAGGGCAGGCGGGGACTTATTCACCCCTCCACTTT,CASSLGQAGTYSPLHF
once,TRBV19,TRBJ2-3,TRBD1,TGTGCCAGTAGTCCTAATTCCGGGACAGGGGGCGCAGATACGCAGTATTTT,CASSPNSGTGGADTQYF
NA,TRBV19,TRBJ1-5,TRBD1,TGTGCCAGTAGCTGGACAGGGGATCAGCCCCAGCATTTT,CASSWTGDQPQHF
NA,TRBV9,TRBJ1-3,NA,TGTGCCAGCAGCCCCATTACCACGAGCTCTGGAAACACCATATATTTT,CASSPITTSSGNTIYF
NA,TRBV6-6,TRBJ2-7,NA,TGTGCCAGCAGTTCGCACCCCGGACAGTCCCACGAGCAGTACTTC,CASSSHPGQSHEQYF
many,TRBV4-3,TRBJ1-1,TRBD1,TGCGCCAGCAGCCAAGATAAACAGGGGGCGAAAGCTTTCTTT,CASSQDKQGAKAFF
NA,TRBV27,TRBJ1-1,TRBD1,TGTGCCAGCAGTATACAGGGGTTACCCTGCTTCTTT,CASSIQGLPCFF
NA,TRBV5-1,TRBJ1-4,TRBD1,TGCGCCAGCAGCTTGGAGGGACAGGGCTCAACTAATGAAAAACTGTTTTTT,CASSLEGQGSTNEKLFF
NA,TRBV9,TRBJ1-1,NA,TGTGCCAGCAGCGTCTTAGACCAGGGGTTCACTGAAGCTTTCTTT,CASSVLDQGFTEAFF
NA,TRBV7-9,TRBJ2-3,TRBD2,TGTGCCAGCAGCTTAGCCGGGACTAACCCTACAGATACGCAGTATTTT,CASSLAGTNPTDTQYF
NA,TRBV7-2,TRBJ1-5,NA,TGTGCCAGCAGCGTAGACAGGAGCAATCAGCCCCAGCATTTT,CASSVDRSNQPQHF
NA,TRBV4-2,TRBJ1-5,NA,TGTGCCAGCAGCCACCTAGGTAATCAGCCCCAGCATTTT,CASSHLGNQPQHF
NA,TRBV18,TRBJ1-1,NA,TGTGCCAGCTCACCAATGTCGCAGATCTTAAACACTGAAGCTTTCTTT,CASSPMSQILNTEAFF
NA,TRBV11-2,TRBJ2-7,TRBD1,TGTGCCAGCAGTTCAACCGGACAGGGTTACGAGCAGTACTTC,CASSSTGQGYEQYF
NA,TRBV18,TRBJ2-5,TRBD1,TGTGCCAGCTCACCGTCAACTACAGGGGCAGAGACCCAGTACTTC,CASSPSTTGAETQYF
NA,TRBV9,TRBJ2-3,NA,TGTGCCAGCAGCGTCTCCGACAGGGAGGGCACAGATACGCAGTATTTT,CASSVSDREGTDTQYF
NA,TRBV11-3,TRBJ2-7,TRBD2,TGTGCCAGCAGCTTAGTTACTAGCGGGGGTGGAGAGCAGTACTTC,CASSLVTSGGGEQYF
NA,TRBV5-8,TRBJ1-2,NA,TGTGCCAGCAGCTTGGGGAGGTTAGTCTATGGCTACACCTTC,CASSLGRLVYGYTF
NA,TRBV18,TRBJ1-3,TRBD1,TGTGCCAGCTCACCACCCGGGACAGTTGGAAACACCATATATTTT,CASSPPGTVGNTIYF
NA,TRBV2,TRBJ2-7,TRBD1,TGTGCCAGCCAAGGACAGGGGATAGCCTACGAGCAGTACTTC,CASQGQGIAYEQYF
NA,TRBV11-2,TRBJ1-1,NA,TGTGCCAGCAGACAACCCGGGAGGCGGGTGGGGAACACTGAAGCTTTCTTT,CASRQPGRRVGNTEAFF
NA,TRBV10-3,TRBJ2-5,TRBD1,TGTGCCATCAGTGAGTTCCGGGACAGACAAGAGACCCAGTACTTC,CAISEFRDRQETQYF
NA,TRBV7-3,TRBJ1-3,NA,TGTGCCAGCAGCTTAGAATCAGGGGCTGGAAACACCATATATTTT,CASSLESGAGNTIYF
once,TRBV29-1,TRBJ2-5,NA,TGCAGCGTTGACGGGGGACAAGAGACCCAGTACTTC,CSVDGGQETQYF
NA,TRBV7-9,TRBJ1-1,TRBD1,TGTGCCAGCAGCTCCCGGGACAGAATTAACACTGAAGCTTTCTTT,CASSSRDRINTEAFF
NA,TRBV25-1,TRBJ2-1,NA,TGTGCCAGCAGGGAAGACAGGACCTCCTACAATGAGCAGTTCTTC,CASREDRTSYNEQFF
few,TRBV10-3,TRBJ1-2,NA,TGTGCCAACTCCGGTCCGCCGGGCTATGGCTACACCTTC,CANSGPPGYGYTF
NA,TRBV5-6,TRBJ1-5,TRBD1,TGTGCCAGCAGCTTGAGAAATCGACAGGGAAATCAGCCCCAGCATTTT,CASSLRNRQGNQPQHF
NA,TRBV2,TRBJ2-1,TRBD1,TGTGCCAGCACCTACTTAATACGGACAGGGGGCGATGAGCAGTTCTTC,CASTYLIRTGGDEQFF
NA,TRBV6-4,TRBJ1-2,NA,TGTGCCAGCAGTGACTCGGGGGCACTATCGCGTGGCTACACCTTC,CASSDSGALSRGYTF
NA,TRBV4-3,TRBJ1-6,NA,TGCGCCAGCAGCCCTCGGGTTGCGCCAAATTCACCCCTCCACTTT,CASSPRVAPNSPLHF
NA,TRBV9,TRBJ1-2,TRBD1,TGTGCCAGCAGCGTAGAGGGACAGGGGAGTGGCTACACCTTC,CASSVEGQGSGYTF
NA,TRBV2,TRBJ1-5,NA,TGTGCCAGCAGAGGTACCAGGGTTGGGGATCAGCCCCAGCATTTT,CASRGTRVGDQPQHF
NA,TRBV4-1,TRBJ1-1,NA,TGCGCCAGCAGCCAAGAGGCCAACACTGAAGCTTTCTTT,CASSQEANTEAFF
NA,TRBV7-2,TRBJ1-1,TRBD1,TGTGCCAGCAGCATTCGGGACAGGGTTTCTAAGGACACTGAAGCTTTCTTT,CASSIRDRVSKDTEAFF
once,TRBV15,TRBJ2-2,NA,TGTGCCACCAGTCTTCTGCTGGACAGGGAGCTGTTTTTT,CATSLLLDRELFF
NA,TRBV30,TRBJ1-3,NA,TGTGCCTGGAGTAGGGACTTTTCTGGAAACACCATATATTTT,CAWSRDFSGNTIYF
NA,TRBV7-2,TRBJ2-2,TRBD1,TGTGCCAGCAGCCCAGACAGGGTACTCACCGGGGAGCTGTTTTTT,CASSPDRVLTGELFF